This TCR beta chain was documented in a study of response to subunit inactivated influenza vaccine. Germline loops: CDR1 DFQATT, CDR2 SNEGSKA (reference sequence). The CDR3 contains 14 residues. V dropped 4 bases and J dropped 8; count of bases not matched to a gene: 6. This clonotype was detected a few times. Each CDR3 protein is one row after TCRdb ran MiXCR on the RT-PCR reads. This sample has over 400,000 distinct CDR3 sequences, with around 9.9% found just once. The chain couples TRBV20-1 to TRBJ2-1, with 12 bases matching TRBD1. The material was PBMCs from blood, obtained roughly 45 days after vaccination. The source of this sequence is a man aged 50-60 years who received an inactivated influenza vaccine. DNA for the CDR3: TGCAGTGCTACCCTGGGACAGGGGGCCGATGAGCAGTTCTTC. It yields the protein CSATLGQGADEQFF.